This T cell receptor beta chain was captured by sequencing in a study of long-term antiretroviral therapy in people with HIV. The study's findings and limits: Clones that had undergone expansion before ART prevailed in the repertoire throughout all time points.

In this sample, this clone turned up a few times. Its matching antigen is unknown. The CDR3 spans 11 residues. V shed 4 bases, J shed 6 bases, and the junction held 0 bases outside the gene matches. Per germline, CDR1 LNHDA and CDR2 SQIVND (reference sequence). The immunoSEQ assay was v3.0, run at survey level. Sequencing targeted roughly 35,000-55,000 T-cell genomes per sample. TCRdb's copy holds only in-frame clones and misses some; the assay was immunoSEQ multiplex PCR. The sample lists approximately 25,000 clones, around 80% occurring once. Clinicians in the United States treated all participants with HIV.

V is TRBV19 and J is TRBJ2-7; TRBD1 aligns across 7 bases. This receptor was taken from a man aged 50-60 years with HIV. The sequences come from unsorted PBMCs, collected 3 years after starting antiretroviral therapy. CDR3 protein: CASSNRGEQYF. CDR3 bases: TGTGCCAGTAGTAACAGGGGCGAGCAGTACTTC.